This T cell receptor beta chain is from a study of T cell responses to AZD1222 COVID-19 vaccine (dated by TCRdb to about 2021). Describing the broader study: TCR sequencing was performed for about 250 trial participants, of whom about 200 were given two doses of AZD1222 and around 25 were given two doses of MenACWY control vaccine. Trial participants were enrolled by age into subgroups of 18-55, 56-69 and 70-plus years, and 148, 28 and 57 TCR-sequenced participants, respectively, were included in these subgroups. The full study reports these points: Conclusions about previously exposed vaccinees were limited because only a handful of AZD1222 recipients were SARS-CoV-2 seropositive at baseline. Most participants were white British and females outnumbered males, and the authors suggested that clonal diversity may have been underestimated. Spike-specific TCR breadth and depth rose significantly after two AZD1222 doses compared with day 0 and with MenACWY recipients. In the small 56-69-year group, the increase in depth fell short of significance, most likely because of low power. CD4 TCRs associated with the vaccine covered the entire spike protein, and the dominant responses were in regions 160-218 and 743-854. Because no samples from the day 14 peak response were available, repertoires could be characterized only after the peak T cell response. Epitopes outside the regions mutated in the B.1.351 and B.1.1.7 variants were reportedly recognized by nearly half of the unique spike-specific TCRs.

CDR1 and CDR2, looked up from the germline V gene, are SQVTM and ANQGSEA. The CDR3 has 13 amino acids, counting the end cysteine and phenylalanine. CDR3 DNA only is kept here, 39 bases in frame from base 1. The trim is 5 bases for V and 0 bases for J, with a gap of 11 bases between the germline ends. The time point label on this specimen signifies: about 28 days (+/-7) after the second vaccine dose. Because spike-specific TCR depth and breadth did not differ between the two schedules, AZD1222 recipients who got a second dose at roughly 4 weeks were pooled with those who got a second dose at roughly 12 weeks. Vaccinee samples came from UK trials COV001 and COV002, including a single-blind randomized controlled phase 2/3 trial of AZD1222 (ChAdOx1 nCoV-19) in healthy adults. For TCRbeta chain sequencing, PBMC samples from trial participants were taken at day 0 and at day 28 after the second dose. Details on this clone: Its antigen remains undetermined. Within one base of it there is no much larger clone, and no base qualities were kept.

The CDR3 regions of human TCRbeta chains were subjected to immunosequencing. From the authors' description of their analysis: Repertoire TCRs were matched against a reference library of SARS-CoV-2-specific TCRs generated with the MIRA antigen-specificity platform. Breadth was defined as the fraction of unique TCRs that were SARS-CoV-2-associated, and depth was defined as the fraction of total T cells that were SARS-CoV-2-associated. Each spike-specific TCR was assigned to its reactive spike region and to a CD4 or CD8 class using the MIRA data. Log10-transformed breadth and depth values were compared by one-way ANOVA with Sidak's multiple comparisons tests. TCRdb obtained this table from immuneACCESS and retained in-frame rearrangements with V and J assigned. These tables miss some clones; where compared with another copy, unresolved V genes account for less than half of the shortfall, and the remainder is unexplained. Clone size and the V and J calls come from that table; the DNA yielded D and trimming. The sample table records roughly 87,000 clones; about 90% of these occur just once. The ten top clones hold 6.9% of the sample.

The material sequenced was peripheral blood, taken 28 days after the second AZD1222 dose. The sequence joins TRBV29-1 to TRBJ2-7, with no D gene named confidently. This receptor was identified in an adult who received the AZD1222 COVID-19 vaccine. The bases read TGCAGCGTTTCCGACCGAGACTCCTACGAGCAGTACTTC. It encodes CSVSDRDSYEQYF.